A selection of T cell receptor beta chains follows, all from one sample in a study of blood T cell repertoires in COVID-19. Sequencing was performed with immunoSEQ multiplex PCR; in TCRdb, only in-frame clones are kept and a portion is missing. The sample has 80,000 to 95,000 clones; roughly 79% are singletons. The sample comprised peripheral blood. These receptors all stem from a woman older than 75 with acute or convalescent COVID-19. CDR3s include the opening cysteine and the closing phenylalanine or tryptophan. D genes are given only for firm matches. Only part of the rows carry a size: once, few, many, or a class if the clone is expanded.

TRBJ2-7 TRBV29-1 once TRBD2 CSVPPAGGPYEQYF TGCAGCGTTCCCCCAGCGGGAGGTCCCTACGAGCAGTACTTC
TRBJ1-6 TRBV6-5 NA NA CASSYEQGGSPLHF TGTGCCAGCAGTTACGAGCAGGGTGGTTCACCCCTCCACTTT
TRBJ2-7 TRBV6-1 NA TRBD2 CASSDSGASYEQYF TGTGCCAGCAGTGACAGCGGGGCTTCCTACGAGCAGTACTTC
TRBJ2-1 TRBV27 NA NA CASQFLDRGLSEQFF TGTGCCAGCCAGTTTCTCGACCGCGGCCTTTCTGAGCAGTTCTTC
TRBJ1-5 TRBV7-2 NA TRBD1 CASSLETGQRPQHF TGTGCCAGCAGCTTAGAGACAGGGCAGAGGCCCCAGCATTTT
TRBJ1-5 TRBV19 few TRBD1 CASSIGTGHQPQHF TGTGCCAGTAGTATAGGGACAGGTCATCAGCCCCAGCATTTT
TRBJ2-5 TRBV28 NA NA CASSLPLVRGETQYF TGTGCCAGCAGTTTACCCCTAGTCCGAGGGGAGACCCAGTACTTC
TRBJ1-5 TRBV6-5 NA NA CASRRNRDDNQPQHF TGTGCCAGCAGGCGGAACAGGGATGACAATCAGCCCCAGCATTTT
TRBJ2-7 TRBV4-2 many NA CASSQDSGGIVAEQYF TGTGCCAGCAGCCAAGATTCAGGAGGGATAGTCGCCGAGCAGTACTTC
TRBJ2-1 TRBV13 NA TRBD2 CASSSKRTSGGALRNEQFF TGTGCCAGCAGCTCGAAGAGGACTAGCGGGGGGGCACTTCGAAATGAGCAGTTCTTC
TRBJ2-3 TRBV2 NA TRBD1 CASSPGQGRTDTQYF TGTGCCAGCAGCCCGGGACAGGGAAGAACAGATACGCAGTATTTT
TRBJ1-5 TRBV6-6 NA NA CASSYVGAGNQPQHF TGTGCCAGCAGTTACGTGGGGGCAGGCAATCAGCCCCAGCATTTT
TRBJ1-1 TRBV5-1 NA NA CASSLTGNTEAFF TGCGCCAGCAGCTTGACGGGTAACACTGAAGCTTTCTTT
TRBJ1-5 TRBV5-1 NA NA CASSLGEGSNQPQHF TGCGCCAGCAGCTTGGGAGAGGGTAGCAATCAGCCCCAGCATTTT
TRBJ1-5 TRBV7-9 NA NA CASSSLDRAQHF TGTGCCAGCAGCTCTCTCGACCGGGCCCAGCATTTT
TRBJ1-5 TRBV12-3/TRBV12-4 NA NA CASRLNRVWPQHF TGTGCCAGCAGGTTAAACAGGGTTTGGCCCCAGCATTTT
TRBJ1-3 TRBV5-6 NA TRBD1 CASSPPGTGVLEGNTIYF TGTGCCAGCAGCCCTCCTGGAACAGGGGTCCTGGAGGGAAACACCATATATTTT
TRBJ1-2 TRBV7-2 NA NA CASWGGNGYTF TGTGCCAGCTGGGGGGGGAATGGCTACACCTTC
TRBJ1-6 TRBV28 NA TRBD1 CASGQGDSPLHF TGTGCCAGCGGCCAGGGGGATTCACCCCTCCACTTT
TRBJ1-1 TRBV11-2 NA NA CASSPTRGAGTEAFF TGTGCCAGCAGCCCCACTCGGGGTGCGGGCACTGAAGCTTTCTTT
TRBJ1-4 TRBV28 NA TRBD1 CASTQGGKLFF TGTGCCAGCACCCAGGGGGGAAAACTGTTTTTT
TRBJ1-5 TRBV7-9 NA NA CASSLARGWRNQPQHF TGTGCCAGCAGCTTAGCGAGAGGGTGGAGGAATCAGCCCCAGCATTTT
TRBJ2-7 TRBV7-2 NA TRBD2 CASSSMRSGSNEQYF TGTGCCAGCAGCTCCATGAGGAGCGGGAGTAACGAGCAGTACTTC
TRBJ2-5 TRBV5-4 NA TRBD2 CASSIGLAGGEETQYF TGTGCCAGCAGCATAGGACTAGCGGGGGGTGAAGAGACCCAGTACTTC
TRBJ2-5 TRBV19 NA NA CASKGETYQETQYF TGTGCTTCGAAGGGAGAGACGTACCAAGAGACCCAGTACTTC
TRBJ1-2 TRBV6-2/TRBV6-3 NA TRBD1 CASIPGQGYGYTF TGTGCCAGCATCCCCGGACAGGGTTACGGCTACACCTTC
TRBJ1-2 TRBV27 NA TRBD1 CASSQTGQFPYGYTF TGTGCCAGCAGCCAGACGGGACAGTTCCCCTATGGCTACACCTTC
TRBJ1-2 TRBV7-2 NA NA CASSFTGTSGNYGYTF TGTGCCAGCAGCTTTACAGGGACCTCCGGAAACTATGGCTACACCTTC
TRBJ1-5 TRBV24-1 NA NA CATSDPTGHQPQHF TGTGCCACCAGTGATCCCACAGGGCATCAGCCCCAGCATTTT
TRBJ2-7 TRBV28 few TRBD2 CASSLAGAYEQYF TGTGCCAGCAGTTTAGCGGGAGCCTACGAGCAGTACTTC
TRBJ2-2 TRBV5-1 NA NA CASSSGDTGELFF TGCGCCAGCAGTTCAGGGGACACCGGGGAGCTGTTTTTT
TRBJ1-4 TRBV4-3 once TRBD1 CASSPQGQGREKLFF TGCGCCAGCAGCCCTCAGGGACAGGGTCGCGAAAAACTGTTTTTT
TRBJ1-4 TRBV2 NA NA CASRITGTEKLFF TGTGCCAGCAGGATAACAGGGACTGAAAAACTGTTTTTT
TRBJ2-1 TRBV4-2 few TRBD1 CASSDPGTGSSDEQFF TGTGCCAGCAGTGATCCCGGGACAGGCAGCAGCGATGAGCAGTTCTTC
TRBJ2-1 TRBV5-4 NA NA CASSLDRHNEQFF TGTGCCAGCAGCCTCGACAGGCACAATGAGCAGTTCTTC
TRBJ1-3 TRBV2 NA TRBD1 CASSRGQGAPGNTIYF TGTGCCAGCAGTCGCGGACAGGGGGCGCCTGGAAACACCATATATTTT
TRBJ2-7 TRBV5-8 once TRBD1 CASSWSLQGNSYEQYF TGTGCCAGCAGCTGGAGTTTACAGGGGAATTCCTACGAGCAGTACTTC
TRBJ1-2 TRBV30 NA NA CACPQGYGYTF TGTGCCTGCCCGCAGGGGTATGGCTACACCTTC
TRBJ2-5 TRBV4-3 NA TRBD2 CASSPGALAGAETQYF TGCGCCAGCAGCCCGGGGGCCCTAGCGGGAGCGGAGACCCAGTACTTC
TRBJ2-5 TRBV28 once NA CASRKPVETQYF TGTGCCAGCAGGAAACCGGTGGAGACCCAGTACTTC
TRBJ1-2 TRBV19 NA NA CASRSHYSPGQRYGYTF TGTGCCAGTAGATCGCATTACTCTCCGGGACAACGGTATGGCTACACCTTC
TRBJ1-6 TRBV9 once NA CASSVFSDSGNSPLHF TGTGCCAGCAGCGTTTTCTCGGACAGTGGCAATTCACCCCTCCACTTT
TRBJ2-3 TRBV7-3 NA TRBD1 CASSRDSADTQYF TGTGCCAGCAGTCGGGACAGCGCAGATACGCAGTATTTT